The clone carrying this TCR beta chain has more than one count but fewer than ten. Its antigen is currently unknown. The source of the sample is a study of STAT3 mutations in large granular lymphocyte leukemia. Study observations and caveats: Variable sampling intervals and differing treatment regimens complicated linking therapy response to TCR clonal burden changes. Every T-cell large granular lymphocyte leukemia patient had at least one immunodominant TCR beta clonotype. A small but highly pathogenic clone may have been missed.

This table comes from immunoSEQ multiplex PCR, and its TCRdb copy is limited to in-frame clones, with some not included. The top ten clones hold over 15% of a sample with 5,500 to 7,500 clones, about 32% of them seen once. Deletions cut 4 bases from V and 1 base from J, with 16 bases between. Germline lookup yields CDR1 KGHSH and CDR2 LQKENI. The CDR3 consists of 16 residues. The rearrangement uses TRBV18 and TRBJ2-5, with D tentatively TRBD1 (6 bases). Sequenced sample: peripheral blood mononuclear cells. The clonotype originates from a middle-aged woman with T-cell large granular lymphocyte leukemia. Some clones in this sample may be carry-over from other donors' samples. CDR3 protein: CASSHSRTVLQETQYF. The CDR3 nucleotides are TGTGCCAGCTCACATAGTAGGACAGTACTCCAAGAGACCCAGTACTTC.